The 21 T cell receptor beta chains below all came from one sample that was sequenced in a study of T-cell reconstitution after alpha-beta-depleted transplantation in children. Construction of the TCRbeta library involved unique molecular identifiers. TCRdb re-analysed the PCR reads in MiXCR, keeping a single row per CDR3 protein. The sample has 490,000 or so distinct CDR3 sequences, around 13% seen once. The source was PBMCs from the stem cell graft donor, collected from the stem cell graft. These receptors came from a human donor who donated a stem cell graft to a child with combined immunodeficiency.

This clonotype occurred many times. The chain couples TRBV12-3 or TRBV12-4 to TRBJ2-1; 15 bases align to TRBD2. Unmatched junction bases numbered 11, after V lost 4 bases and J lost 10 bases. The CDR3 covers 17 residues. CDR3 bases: TGTGCCAGCAGTTCCTGGCGGACTAGCGGGGGGGCAGGGGAGCAGTTCTTC. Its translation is CASSSWRTSGGAGEQFF.

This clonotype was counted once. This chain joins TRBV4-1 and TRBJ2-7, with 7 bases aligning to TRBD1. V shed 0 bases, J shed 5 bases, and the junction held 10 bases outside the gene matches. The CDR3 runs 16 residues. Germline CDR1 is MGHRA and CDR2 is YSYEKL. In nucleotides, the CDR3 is TGCGCCAGCAGCCAAGATTTTGTACAGGGGAACCACGAGCAGTACTTC. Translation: CASSQDFVQGNHEQYF.

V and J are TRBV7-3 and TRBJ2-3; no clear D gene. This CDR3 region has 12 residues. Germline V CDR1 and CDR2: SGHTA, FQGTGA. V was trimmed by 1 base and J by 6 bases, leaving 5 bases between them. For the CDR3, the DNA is TGTGCCAGCAGCTTAAGCATGGATACGCAGTATTTT. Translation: CASSLSMDTQYF.

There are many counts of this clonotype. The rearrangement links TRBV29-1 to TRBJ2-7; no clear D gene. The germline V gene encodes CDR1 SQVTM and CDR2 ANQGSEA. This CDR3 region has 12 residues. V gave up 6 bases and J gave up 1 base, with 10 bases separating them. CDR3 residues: CSVVLESYEQYF. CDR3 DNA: TGCAGCGTCGTCCTTGAGTCCTACGAGCAGTACTTC.

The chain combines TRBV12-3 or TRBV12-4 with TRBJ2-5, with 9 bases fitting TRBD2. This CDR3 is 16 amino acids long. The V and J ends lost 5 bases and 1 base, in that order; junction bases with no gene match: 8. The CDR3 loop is CASSPNSGSSQETQYF. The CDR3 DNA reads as TGTGCCAGCAGTCCTAATAGCGGGAGCTCCCAAGAGACCCAGTACTTC.

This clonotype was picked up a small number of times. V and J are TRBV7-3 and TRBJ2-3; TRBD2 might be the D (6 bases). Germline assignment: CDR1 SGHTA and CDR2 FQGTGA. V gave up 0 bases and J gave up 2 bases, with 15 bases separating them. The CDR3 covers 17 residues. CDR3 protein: CASSLTPGIAATDTQYF. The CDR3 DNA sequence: TGTGCCAGCAGCTTAACCCCCGGTATAGCGGCCACAGATACGCAGTATTTT. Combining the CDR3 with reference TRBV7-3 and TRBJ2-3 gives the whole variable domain GAGVSQTPSNKVTEKGKYVELRCDPISGHTALYWYRQSLGQGPEFLIYFQGTGAADDSGLPNDRFFAVRPEGSVSTLKIQRTERGDSAVYLCASSLTPGIAATDTQYFGPGTRLTVL.

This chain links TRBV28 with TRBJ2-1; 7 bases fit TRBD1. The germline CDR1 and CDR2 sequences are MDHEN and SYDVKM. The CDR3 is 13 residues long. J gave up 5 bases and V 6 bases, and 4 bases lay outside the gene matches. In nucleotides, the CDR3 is TGTGCCAGCAGGACCGGGACAGACAATGAGCAGTTCTTC. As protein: CASRTGTDNEQFF.

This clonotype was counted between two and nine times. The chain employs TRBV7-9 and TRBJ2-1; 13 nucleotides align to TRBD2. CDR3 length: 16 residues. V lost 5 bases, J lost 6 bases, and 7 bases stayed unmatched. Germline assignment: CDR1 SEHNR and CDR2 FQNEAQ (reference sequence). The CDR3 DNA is TGTGCCAGCAGCCCTAGACTAGCGGGAGGCGGCAATGAGCAGTTCTTC. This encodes CASSPRLAGGGNEQFF.

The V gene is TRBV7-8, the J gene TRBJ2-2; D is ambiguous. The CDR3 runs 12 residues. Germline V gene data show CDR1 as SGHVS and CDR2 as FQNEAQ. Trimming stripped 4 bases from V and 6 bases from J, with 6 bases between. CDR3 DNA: TGTGCCAGCAGCTACCGTCCCGGGGAGCTGTTTTTT. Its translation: CASSYRPGELFF. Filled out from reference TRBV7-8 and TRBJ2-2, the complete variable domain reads GAGVSQSPRYKVAKRGQDVALRCDPISGHVSLFWYQQALGQGPEFLTYFQNEAQLDKSGLPSDRFFAERPEGSVSTLKIQRTQQEDSAVYLCASSYRPGELFFGEGSRLTVL.

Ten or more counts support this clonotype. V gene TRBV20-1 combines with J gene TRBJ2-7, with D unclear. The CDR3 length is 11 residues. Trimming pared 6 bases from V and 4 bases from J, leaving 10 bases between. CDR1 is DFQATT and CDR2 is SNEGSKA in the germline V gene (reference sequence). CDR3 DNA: TGCAGTGCCATAGGAGAGTACGAGCAGTACTTC. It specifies CSAIGEYEQYF.

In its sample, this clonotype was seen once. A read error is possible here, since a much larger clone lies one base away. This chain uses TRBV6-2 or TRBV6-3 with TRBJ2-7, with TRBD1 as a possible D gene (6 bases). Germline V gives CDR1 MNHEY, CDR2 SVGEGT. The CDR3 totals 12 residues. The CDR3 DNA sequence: TGTGTCAGCAACGACAGGATATACGAGCAGTACTTC. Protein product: CVSNDRIYEQYF.

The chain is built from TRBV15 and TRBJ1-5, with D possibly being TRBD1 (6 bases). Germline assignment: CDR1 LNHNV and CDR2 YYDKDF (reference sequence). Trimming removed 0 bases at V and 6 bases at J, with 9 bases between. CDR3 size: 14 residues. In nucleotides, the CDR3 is TGTGCCACCAGCAGAGATCGGACAGTTCAGCCCCAGCATTTT. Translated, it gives CATSRDRTVQPQHF.

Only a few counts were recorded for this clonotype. The CDR3 DNA is TGTGCCAGTAGTATGCAGGGGAACTATGGCTACACCTTC. Translated: CASSMQGNYGYTF. This sequence joins TRBV19 and TRBJ1-2; possible D gene TRBD1, 6 bases. Germline CDR1 LNHDA, CDR2 SQIVND (reference sequence). The CDR3 consists of 13 residues. Trimming took off 3 bases at V and 2 bases at J, with 7 bases between the two ends.

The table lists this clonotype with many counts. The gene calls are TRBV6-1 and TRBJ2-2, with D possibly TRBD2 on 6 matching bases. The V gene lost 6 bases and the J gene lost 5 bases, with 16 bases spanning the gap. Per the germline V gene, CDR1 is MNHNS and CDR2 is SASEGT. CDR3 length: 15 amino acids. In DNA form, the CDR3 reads TGTGCCAGCAGGAAGCTTCAGGGAGGAACCGGGGAGCTGTTTTTT. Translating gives CASRKLQGGTGELFF.

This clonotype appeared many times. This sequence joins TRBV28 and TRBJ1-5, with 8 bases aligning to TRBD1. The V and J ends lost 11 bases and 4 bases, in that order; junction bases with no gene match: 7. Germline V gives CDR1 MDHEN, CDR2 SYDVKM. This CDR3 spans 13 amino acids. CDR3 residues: CALQRDRNQPQHF. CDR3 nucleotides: TGTGCCTTACAAAGGGACAGGAATCAGCCCCAGCATTTT.

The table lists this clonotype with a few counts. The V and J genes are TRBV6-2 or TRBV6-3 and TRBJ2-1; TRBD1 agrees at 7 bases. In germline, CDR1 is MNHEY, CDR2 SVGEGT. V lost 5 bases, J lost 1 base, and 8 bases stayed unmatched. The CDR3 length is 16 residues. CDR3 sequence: CASSGNRGGSYNEQFF. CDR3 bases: TGTGCCAGCAGTGGAAACAGGGGTGGATCCTACAATGAGCAGTTCTTC.

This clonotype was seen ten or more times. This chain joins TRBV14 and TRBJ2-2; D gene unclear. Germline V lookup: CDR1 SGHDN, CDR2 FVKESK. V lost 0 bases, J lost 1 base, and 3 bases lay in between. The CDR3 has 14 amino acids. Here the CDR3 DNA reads TGTGCCAGCAGCCAAGAATGGAACACCGGGGAGCTGTTTTTT. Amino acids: CASSQEWNTGELFF. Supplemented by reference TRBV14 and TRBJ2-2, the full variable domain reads EAGVTQFPSHSVIEKGQTVTLRCDPISGHDNLYWYRRVMGKEIKFLLHFVKESKQDESGMPNNRFLAERTGGTYSTLKVQPAELEDSGVYFCASSQEWNTGELFFGEGSRLTVL.

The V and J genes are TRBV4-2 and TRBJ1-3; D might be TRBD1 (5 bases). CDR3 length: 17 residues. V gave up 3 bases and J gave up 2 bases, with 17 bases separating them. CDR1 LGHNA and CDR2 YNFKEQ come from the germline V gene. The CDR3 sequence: CASSQDLQAPAGNTIYF. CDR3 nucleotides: TGTGCCAGCAGCCAGGACCTACAGGCACCCGCTGGAAACACCATATATTTT.

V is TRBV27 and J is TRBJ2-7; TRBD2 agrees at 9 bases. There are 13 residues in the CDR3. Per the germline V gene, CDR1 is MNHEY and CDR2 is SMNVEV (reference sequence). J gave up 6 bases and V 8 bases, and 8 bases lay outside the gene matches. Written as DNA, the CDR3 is TGTGCCAGCCGGGGTGGCGGGGGGGGCGAGCAGTACTTC. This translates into CASRGGGGGEQYF.

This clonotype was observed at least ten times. CDR3 sequence (DNA): TGTGCCAGCAGCATGCGACAGGGACGCACAGATACGCAGTATTTT. This sequence encodes CASSMRQGRTDTQYF. V gene TRBV11-1 combines with J gene TRBJ2-3, with 7 bases that match TRBD1. CDR3 length: 15 residues. The V gene's germline CDR1 is SGHAT and CDR2 FQDESV (reference sequence). The V and J ends lost 5 bases and 1 base, in that order; junction bases with no gene match: 6.

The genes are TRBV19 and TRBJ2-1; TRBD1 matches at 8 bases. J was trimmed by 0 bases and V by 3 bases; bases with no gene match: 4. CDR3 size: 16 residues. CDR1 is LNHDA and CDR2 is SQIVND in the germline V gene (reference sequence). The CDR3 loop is CASSILQGASYNEQFF. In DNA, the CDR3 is TGTGCCAGTAGTATCCTGCAGGGGGCCTCCTACAATGAGCAGTTCTTC.